A selection of T cell receptor beta chains follows, all from one sample in a study of blood T cell repertoires in COVID-19. Generated by immunoSEQ multiplex PCR, the TCRdb table keeps only in-frame clones and is missing some. The sample has about 89,000 clones; roughly 80% are singletons. Sequenced input: peripheral blood. The receptors here all came from a man between 65 and 85 years old with COVID-19, enrolled during active disease. The CDR3 runs from the conserved cysteine through the conserved F or W. D genes are given only for firm matches. Clone size is stated in some rows and not others, as once, few, many or a class when expanded.

v_gene	j_gene	abundance	d_gene	CDR3nt	CDR3aa
TRBV11-2	TRBJ2-2	.	.	TGTGCCAGCAGCGTCCCGCGGGGAGAGCTGTTTTTT	CASSVPRGELFF
TRBV6-2/TRBV6-3	TRBJ1-1	.	.	TGTGCCAGCAGTTACTATTCGGGGACTGAAGCTTTCTTT	CASSYYSGTEAFF
TRBV28	TRBJ2-7	.	TRBD2	TGTGCCAGCAGTTCTACTAGCGGGAGTTCCTTCTCCTACGAGCAGTACTTC	CASSSTSGSSFSYEQYF
TRBV15	TRBJ1-1	.	.	TGTGCCACCAGCAGATCGGGACCGGGTGGGGGGGGCACTGAAGCTTTCTTT	CATSRSGPGGGGTEAFF
TRBV5-1	TRBJ1-1	few	TRBD1	TGCGCCAGCAGCACCGGGACAGGGGGCACTGAAGCTTTCTTT	CASSTGTGGTEAFF
TRBV29-1	TRBJ2-7	.	TRBD2	TGCAGCGTTTCTTTGGGGGCGGGAGGCCACATAGCCTACGAGCAGTACTTC	CSVSLGAGGHIAYEQYF
TRBV11-3	TRBJ1-2	.	.	TGTGCCAGCAGCCCAGACTCGGGACACAAAAGCTATGGCTACACCTTC	CASSPDSGHKSYGYTF
TRBV15	TRBJ2-2	once	TRBD2	TGTGCCACCAGCAGAGCCAAACTAGCGGGAGCGGCCGGGGAGCTGTTTTTT	CATSRAKLAGAAGELFF
TRBV12-3/TRBV12-4	TRBJ2-3	.	.	TGTGCCAGCAGTTTAGGAGTAGATACGCAGTATTTT	CASSLGVDTQYF
TRBV6-6	TRBJ1-5	medium-sized	TRBD1	TGTGCCAGCAGACGCGAGGACAGGGTGGGACAGCCCCAGCATTTT	CASRREDRVGQPQHF
TRBV12-3/TRBV12-4	TRBJ1-6	.	.	TGTGCCAGCAGTTTGGAGACTTCACCCCTCCACTTT	CASSLETSPLHF
TRBV11-3	TRBJ1-1	.	TRBD1	TGTGCCAGCAGCTCGGACAGGGCAGACACTGAAGCTTTCTTT	CASSSDRADTEAFF
TRBV5-1	TRBJ2-1	.	TRBD2	TGCGCCAGCAGCTTGGCCGGGGTTAGCGGGATCTCCTACAATGAGCAGTTCTTC	CASSLAGVSGISYNEQFF
TRBV5-1	TRBJ2-1	once	TRBD1	TGCGCCAGCAGCTTGGAGGGACAGGGTCTAAATGAGCAGTTCTTC	CASSLEGQGLNEQFF
TRBV30	TRBJ1-1	.	.	TGTGCCTGGAGTGTAAAACAGGGTGGCACTGAAGCTTTCTTT	CAWSVKQGGTEAFF
TRBV30	TRBJ2-2	.	.	TGTGCCTGGAGTTTTAGTAACACCGGGGAGCTGTTTTTT	CAWSFSNTGELFF
TRBV7-9	TRBJ1-2	medium-sized	.	TGTGCCAGCAGCTTCCCCAACCCGGTGGAGAGTCATGATGGCTACACCTTC	CASSFPNPVESHDGYTF
TRBV28	TRBJ2-7	.	TRBD1	TGTGCCAGCAGAAGCACCGGGACAGGCTCCTACGAGCAGTACTTC	CASRSTGTGSYEQYF
TRBV28	TRBJ2-3	.	TRBD2	TGTGCCAGCAGTTTAGGGAAGCGGGAGCAAGATACGCAGTATTTT	CASSLGKREQDTQYF
TRBV6-5	TRBJ1-1	.	.	TGTGCCAGCAGTTACTCCGGCCTAGGGAACACTGAAGCTTTCTTT	CASSYSGLGNTEAFF
TRBV3-1/TRBV3-2	TRBJ1-1	.	.	TGTGCCAGCAGCCAAGATTGGGGGGACACTGAAGCTTTCTTT	CASSQDWGDTEAFF
TRBV19	TRBJ1-2	few	.	TGTGCCAGTAGTCTCACCCGGACAGTTAACTATGGCTACACCTTC	CASSLTRTVNYGYTF
TRBV11-2	TRBJ1-4	.	.	TGTGCCAGCAGCGGCCGGGATGGAGAAAAACTGTTTTTT	CASSGRDGEKLFF
TRBV4-1	TRBJ2-7	once	.	TGCGCCAGCAGCCAAAGATACCGGGACAACTCCTACGAGCAGTACTTC	CASSQRYRDNSYEQYF
TRBV9	TRBJ2-1	.	TRBD1	TGTGCCAGCAGGCCGACAGGGAGTGCGAACAATGAGCAGTTCTTC	CASRPTGSANNEQFF
TRBV10-2	TRBJ1-5	few	TRBD1	TGCGCCAGCAGTGAGACAGGGGGCTATGGCAATCAGCCCCAGCATTTT	CASSETGGYGNQPQHF
TRBV7-7	TRBJ1-4	few	TRBD1	TGTGCTAGCAGCCCGGGGACAGGGAATAATGAAAAACTGTTTTTT	CASSPGTGNNEKLFF
TRBV2	TRBJ1-4	.	TRBD1	TGTGCCAGCAAAGGGACAGCTGGGGAAAAACTGTTTTTT	CASKGTAGEKLFF
TRBV4-3	TRBJ2-1	.	TRBD2	TGCGCCAGCAGCCAAGGGATCCGGGGGGACAATGAGCAGTTCTTC	CASSQGIRGDNEQFF
TRBV7-2	TRBJ2-7	few	.	TGTGCCAGCAGCTTAGGTAGTGGGCCCCCCTACGAGCAGTACTTC	CASSLGSGPPYEQYF
TRBV29-1	TRBJ1-3	.	TRBD1	TGCAGCGTGGGACAGGAGGGAAACACCATATATTTT	CSVGQEGNTIYF
TRBV5-1	TRBJ2-3	.	.	TGCGCCAGCAGCTTGTCAGCGGGCACCACAGATACGCAGTATTTT	CASSLSAGTTDTQYF
TRBV6-5	TRBJ1-1	.	.	TGTGCCAGCAGTTACCGAGGACAGCCCTCGACTGAAGCTTTCTTT	CASSYRGQPSTEAFF
TRBV5-1	TRBJ2-3	few	TRBD2	TGCGCCAGCAGCATCGGGGGGGCTAGCACAGATACGCAGTATTTT	CASSIGGASTDTQYF
TRBV6-5	TRBJ2-5	.	TRBD1	TGTGCCAGCAGGACAGGGGGGAGCGAGACCCAGTACTTC	CASRTGGSETQYF
TRBV27	TRBJ1-6	.	TRBD1	TGTGCCAGCCGGGACAGTAATTCACCCCTCCACTTT	CASRDSNSPLHF
TRBV6-5	TRBJ2-7	.	.	TGTGCCAGCAGTACCGACAAGTTCTCCTACGAGCAGTACTTC	CASSTDKFSYEQYF
TRBV10-3	TRBJ1-1	.	.	TGTGCCATCAGTGACAGAAACACTGAAGCTTTCTTT	CAISDRNTEAFF
TRBV11-3	TRBJ2-7	few	.	TGTGCCAGCAGCGCCTCGGGTAAGAGCTCCTACGAGCAGTACTTC	CASSASGKSSYEQYF
TRBV5-5	TRBJ2-4	few	.	TGTGCCAGCAGTCTGGGAAAAGGGGTGGTCAAAAACATTCAGTACTTC	CASSLGKGVVKNIQYF
TRBV28	TRBJ1-5	.	.	TGTGCCAGCAGTTTAGAGGAGGGTTGGGGCAATCAGCCCCAGCATTTT	CASSLEEGWGNQPQHF
TRBV18	TRBJ2-7	.	TRBD1	TGTGCCAGCTCACCACAGGACAGGGGGCCATACGAGCAGTACTTC	CASSPQDRGPYEQYF
TRBV9	TRBJ1-6	.	TRBD1	TGTGCCAGCAGCCCGACAGGGGGGCCTAATTCACCCCTCCACTTT	CASSPTGGPNSPLHF
TRBV7-9	TRBJ1-4	few	.	TGTGCCAGCAGCTCAGGAGACAGAGCAACTAATGAAAAACTGTTTTTT	CASSSGDRATNEKLFF
TRBV15	TRBJ1-2	once	.	TGTGCCACCAGCAGCAGGTCTCTAAGCGGTGGCTACACCTTC	CATSSRSLSGGYTF
TRBV4-3	TRBJ1-1	few	.	TGCGCCAGCAGCCAAGACAGGGCGTCCCTGGGTCGGACTGAAGCTTTCTTT	CASSQDRASLGRTEAFF
TRBV9	TRBJ2-7	few	TRBD1	TGTGCCAGCAGCGTAGGTGGGACAGGGGGCCACGAGCAGTACTTC	CASSVGGTGGHEQYF
TRBV7-2	TRBJ1-2	.	.	TGTGCCAGCAGCTTAACAGGGATCAATGGCTACACCTTC	CASSLTGINGYTF
TRBV6-2/TRBV6-3	TRBJ2-5	.	TRBD2	TGTGCCAGCAGTGGCGGACTAGCGGGAGAGACCCAGTACTTC	CASSGGLAGETQYF
TRBV18	TRBJ2-5	.	TRBD2	TGTGCCAGCTCACCGTGGGGGTCTCGGGGGGAACAAGAGACCCAGTACTTC	CASSPWGSRGEQETQYF